Listed here is a single TCR beta chain. A multiplex PCR was run with 60 Vbeta primers and 13 Jbeta primers. TCRdb's table, derived via immunoSEQ multiplex PCR, lists solely in-frame clones and lacks some. The sample shows some 170,000 clones, roughly four fifths of them seen only once. This sample was included in a study of cytomegalovirus exposure and HLA in healthy donors. Germline V CDR1 and CDR2: SNHLY, FYNNEI. The CDR3 contains 15 residues. Trimming left V 0 bases short and J 4 bases short, with 12 bases between. This TCR derives from a man aged 50-59 years in good health and CMV-seropositive. Sequencing was done on a sample of PBMCs. V is TRBV2 and J is TRBJ1-2; D is unresolved. The CDR3 spells CASSEAEAQVYGYTF. In DNA, the CDR3 is TGTGCCAGCAGTGAAGCGGAGGCCCAGGTCTATGGCTACACCTTC.